This TCR beta chain was identified during a study of blood T cell repertoires in COVID-19. Across the whole study: The samples span acute and convalescent COVID-19 from the United States, Italy and Spain. From T cells, B-cell-depleted T cells, or PBMCs came the material, which was cDNA or gDNA.

Sequencing used immunoSEQ multiplex PCR; TCRdb keeps in-frame clones, though not all of them. The sample yields roughly 24,000 clones, about 89% seen once. The CDR3 is 14 residues long. Germline CDR1 is LNHDA and CDR2 is SQIVND (reference sequence). V lost 11 bases to trimming and J lost 0 bases, with 13 bases between them. Sample: peripheral blood. The receptor comes from a woman aged 70-85 years with active COVID-19. The genes are TRBV19 and TRBJ2-2, with D unresolved. DNA for the CDR3: TGTGCCTCGAAGCGCAGTACGAACACCGGGGAGCTGTTTTTT. Protein sequence: CASKRSTNTGELFF.